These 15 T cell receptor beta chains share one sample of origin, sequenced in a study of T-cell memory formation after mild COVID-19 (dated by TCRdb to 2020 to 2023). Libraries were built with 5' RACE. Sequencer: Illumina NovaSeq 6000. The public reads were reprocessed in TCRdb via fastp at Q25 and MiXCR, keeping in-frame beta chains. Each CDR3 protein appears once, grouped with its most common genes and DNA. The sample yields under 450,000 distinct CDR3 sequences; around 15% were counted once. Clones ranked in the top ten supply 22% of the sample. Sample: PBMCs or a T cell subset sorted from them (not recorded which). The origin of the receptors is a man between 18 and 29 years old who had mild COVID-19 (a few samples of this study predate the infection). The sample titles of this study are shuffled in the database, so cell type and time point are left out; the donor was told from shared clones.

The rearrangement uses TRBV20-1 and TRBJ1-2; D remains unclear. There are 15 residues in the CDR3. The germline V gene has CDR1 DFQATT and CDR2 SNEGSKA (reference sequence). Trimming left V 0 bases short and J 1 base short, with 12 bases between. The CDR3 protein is CSARDITDYNYGYTF. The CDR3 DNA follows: TGCAGTGCTAGAGATATAACAGACTATAACTATGGCTACACCTTC.

The CDR3 sequence: CASSRLAGHTGELFF. As DNA, the CDR3 is TGTGCCAGCAGCAGACTAGCGGGGCACACCGGGGAGCTGTTTTTT. The chain carries TRBV11-2 and TRBJ2-2, with 11 bases fitting TRBD2. V shed 5 bases and J 3 bases; nucleotides not matched to a gene: 2. The CDR3 has 15 amino acids. The V gene's germline CDR1 is SGHAT and CDR2 FQNNGV.

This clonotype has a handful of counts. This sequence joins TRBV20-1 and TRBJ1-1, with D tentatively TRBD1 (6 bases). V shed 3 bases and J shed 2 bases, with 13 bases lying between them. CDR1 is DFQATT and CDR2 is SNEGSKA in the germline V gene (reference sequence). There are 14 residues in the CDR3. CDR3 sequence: CSASATGRNTEAFF. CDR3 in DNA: TGCAGTGCTAGTGCCACAGGGCGTAACACTGAAGCTTTCTTT.

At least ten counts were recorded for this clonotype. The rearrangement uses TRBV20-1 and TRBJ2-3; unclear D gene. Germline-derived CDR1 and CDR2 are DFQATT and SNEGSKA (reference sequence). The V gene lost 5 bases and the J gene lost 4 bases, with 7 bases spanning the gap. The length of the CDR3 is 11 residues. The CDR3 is CSAWFSDTQYF. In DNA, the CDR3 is TGCAGTGCTTGGTTTTCAGATACGCAGTATTTT.

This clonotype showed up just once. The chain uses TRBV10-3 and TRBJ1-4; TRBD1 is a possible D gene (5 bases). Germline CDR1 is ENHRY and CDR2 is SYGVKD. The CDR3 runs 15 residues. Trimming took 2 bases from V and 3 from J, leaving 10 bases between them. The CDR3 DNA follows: TGTGCCATCAGTGAGCCGGGACTTTCTAATGAAAAACTGTTTTTT. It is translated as CAISEPGLSNEKLFF.

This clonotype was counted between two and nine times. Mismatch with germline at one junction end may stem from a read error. In DNA form, the CDR3 reads TGTCCCAGCAGCCTTTCGGGACTCCACTACGAGCAGTACTTC. Translation gives CPSSLSGLHYEQYF. The chain uses TRBV11-2 and TRBJ2-7; D is possibly TRBD2 (6 bases). The germline CDR1 and CDR2 sequences are SGHAT and FQNNGV. CDR3 length: 14 residues.

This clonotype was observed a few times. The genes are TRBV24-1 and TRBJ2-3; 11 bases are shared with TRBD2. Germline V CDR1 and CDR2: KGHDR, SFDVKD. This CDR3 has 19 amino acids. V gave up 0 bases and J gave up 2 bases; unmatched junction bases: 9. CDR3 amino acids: CATSDLLLAGERATDTQYF. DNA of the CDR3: TGTGCCACCAGTGATTTGTTACTAGCGGGGGAGAGGGCCACAGATACGCAGTATTTT.

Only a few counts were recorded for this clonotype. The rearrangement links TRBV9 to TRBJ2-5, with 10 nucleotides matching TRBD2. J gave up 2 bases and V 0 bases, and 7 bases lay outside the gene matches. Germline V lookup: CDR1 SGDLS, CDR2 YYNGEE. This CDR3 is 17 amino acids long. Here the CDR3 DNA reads TGTGCCAGCAGCGTAGCGGGGCCTAGCGGGGGACAAGAGACCCAGTACTTC. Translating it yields CASSVAGPSGGQETQYF.

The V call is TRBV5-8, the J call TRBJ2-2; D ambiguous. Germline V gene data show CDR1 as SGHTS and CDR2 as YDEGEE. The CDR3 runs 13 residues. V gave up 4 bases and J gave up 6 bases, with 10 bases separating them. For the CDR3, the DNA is TGTGCCAGCAGCCGAGTATTGGCCGGGGAGCTGTTTTTT. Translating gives CASSRVLAGELFF.

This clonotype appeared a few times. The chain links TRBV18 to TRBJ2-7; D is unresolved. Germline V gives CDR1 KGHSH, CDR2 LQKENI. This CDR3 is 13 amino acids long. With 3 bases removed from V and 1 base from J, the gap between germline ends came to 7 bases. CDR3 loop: CASSPSGSYEQYF. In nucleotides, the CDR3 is TGTGCCAGCTCACCCTCGGGTTCCTACGAGCAGTACTTC.

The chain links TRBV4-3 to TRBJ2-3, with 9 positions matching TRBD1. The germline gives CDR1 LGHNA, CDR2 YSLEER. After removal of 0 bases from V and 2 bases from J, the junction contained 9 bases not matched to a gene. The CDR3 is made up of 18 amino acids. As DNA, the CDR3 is TGCGCCAGCAGCCAAGATCAAAATACAGGGGGCCTCACAGATACGCAGTATTTT. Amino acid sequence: CASSQDQNTGGLTDTQYF.

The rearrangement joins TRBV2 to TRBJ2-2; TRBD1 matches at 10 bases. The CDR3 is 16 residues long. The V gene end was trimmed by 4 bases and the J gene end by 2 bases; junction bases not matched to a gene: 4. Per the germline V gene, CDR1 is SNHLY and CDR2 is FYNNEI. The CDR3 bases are TGTGCCAGCAGTGTGGCGACAGGGGGCAACACCGGGGAGCTGTTTTTT. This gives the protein CASSVATGGNTGELFF.

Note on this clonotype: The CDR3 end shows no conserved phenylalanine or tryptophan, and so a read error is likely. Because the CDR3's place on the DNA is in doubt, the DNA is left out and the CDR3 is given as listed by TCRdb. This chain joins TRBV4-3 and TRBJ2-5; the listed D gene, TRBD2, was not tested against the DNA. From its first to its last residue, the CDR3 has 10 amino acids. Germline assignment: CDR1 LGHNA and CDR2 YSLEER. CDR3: CASSYKRGFL.

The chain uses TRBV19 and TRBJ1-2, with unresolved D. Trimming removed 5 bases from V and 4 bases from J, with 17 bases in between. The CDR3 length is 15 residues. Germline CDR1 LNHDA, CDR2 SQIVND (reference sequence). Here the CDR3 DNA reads TGTGCCAGTAGTGGTCTCCTGAGGAGGTTCTATGGCTACACCTTC. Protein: CASSGLLRRFYGYTF.

CDR3 region: CSARVPGTGQETQYF. CDR3 in DNA: TGCAGTGCTAGAGTTCCCGGGACAGGTCAAGAGACCCAGTACTTC. The chain is built from TRBV20-1 and TRBJ2-5; 8 bases map to TRBD1. Trimming cost V 1 base and J 2 bases; bases outside gene matches: 6. CDR1 and CDR2 from the germline V gene are DFQATT and SNEGSKA (reference sequence). The CDR3 is made up of 15 amino acids.